These T cell receptor beta chains were read from a single sample in a study of T cells in Graves' hyperthyroidism and ophthalmopathy. TCRdb recomputed calls from the multiplex PCR reads with MiXCR, one row per CDR3 protein. Of around 600,000 distinct CDR3 sequences listed, approximately 14% were seen once; the top ten hold around 12%. Sequenced input: blood. Every receptor here comes from a woman aged 45-65 years with Graves' ophthalmopathy. Both conserved end residues are part of each CDR3. The D gene is left open where the match is weak. A clone size is listed for some rows: how often the clone was seen (once, few, many), or a class if it is expanded.

>TRBD1|TRBJ2-2|many|TRBV24-1
CATSELKGTGVTGELFF
TGTGCCACCAGTGAACTCAAGGGGACAGGGGTTACCGGGGAGCTGTTTTTT
>TRBD1|TRBJ2-2|few|TRBV10-3
CAVRPTGIGELFF
TGTGCCGTCAGACCGACAGGGATTGGGGAGCTGTTTTTT
>-|TRBJ2-5|-|TRBV29-1
CSVVQETQYF
TGCAGCGTTGTTCAAGAGACCCAGTACTTC
>TRBD1|TRBJ2-7|many|TRBV20-1
CSGRRQGYEQYF
TGCAGTGGTAGGAGACAGGGTTACGAGCAGTACTTC
>TRBD1|TRBJ2-3|many|TRBV7-2
CASSLVGTGGTDTQYF
TGTGCCAGCAGCTTAGTCGGGACAGGGGGCACAGATACGCAGTATTTT
>TRBD2|TRBJ2-1|many|TRBV11-1
CASSLDLASGRLYNEQFF
TGTGCCAGCAGCTTAGATTTGGCTAGCGGGAGGCTGTACAATGAGCAGTTCTTC
>TRBD1|TRBJ2-7|many|TRBV5-5
CASSLGKDRVLYEQYF
TGTGCCAGCAGCTTGGGAAAGGACAGGGTGCTCTACGAGCAGTACTTC
>-|TRBJ2-3|many|TRBV3-1
CASSQASRDTQYF
TGTGCCAGCAGCCAGGCGAGTAGAGATACGCAGTATTTT
>-|TRBJ1-5|many|TRBV20-1
CSARDIVDGGNQPQHF
TGCAGTGCTAGAGATATAGTAGACGGCGGAAATCAGCCCCAGCATTTT
>TRBD1|TRBJ2-2|-|TRBV2
CASSRTGVITGELFF
TGTGCCAGCAGCCGGACAGGGGTCATCACCGGGGAGCTGTTTTTT
>-|TRBJ2-7|many|TRBV7-2
CASSLAGNYEQYF
TGTGCCAGCAGCTTAGCGGGGAACTACGAGCAGTACTTC